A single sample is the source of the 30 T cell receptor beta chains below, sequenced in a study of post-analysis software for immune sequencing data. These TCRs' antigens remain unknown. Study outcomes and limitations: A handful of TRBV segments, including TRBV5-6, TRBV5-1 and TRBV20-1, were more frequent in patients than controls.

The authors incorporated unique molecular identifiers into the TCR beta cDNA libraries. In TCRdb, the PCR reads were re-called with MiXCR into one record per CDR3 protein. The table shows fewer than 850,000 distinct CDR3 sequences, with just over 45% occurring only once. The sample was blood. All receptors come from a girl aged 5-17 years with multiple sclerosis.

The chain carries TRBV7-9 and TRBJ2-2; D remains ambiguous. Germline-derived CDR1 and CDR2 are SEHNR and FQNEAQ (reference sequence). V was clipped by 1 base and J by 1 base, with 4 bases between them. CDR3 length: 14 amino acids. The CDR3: CASSLEENTGELFF. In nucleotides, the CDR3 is TGTGCCAGCAGCTTAGAGGAGAACACCGGGGAGCTGTTTTTT.

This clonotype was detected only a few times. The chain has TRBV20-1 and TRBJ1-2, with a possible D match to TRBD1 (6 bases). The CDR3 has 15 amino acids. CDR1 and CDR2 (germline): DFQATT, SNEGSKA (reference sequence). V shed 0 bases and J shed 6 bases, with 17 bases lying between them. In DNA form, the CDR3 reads TGCAGTGCTAGAGAGGACAGCGCGATCGGGAATGGCTACACCTTC. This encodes CSAREDSAIGNGYTF.

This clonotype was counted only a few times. The CDR3 spells CSARSYRVSSNIQYF. The CDR3 DNA follows: TGCAGTGCTAGATCCTACAGGGTCTCCTCAAACATTCAGTACTTC. The rearrangement uses TRBV20-1 and TRBJ2-4, with D possibly TRBD1 on 6 matching bases. The germline CDR1 and CDR2 sequences are DFQATT and SNEGSKA (reference sequence). The CDR3 sequence is 15 residues long. V lost 2 bases, J lost 6 bases, and 17 bases lay in between.

CDR3 amino acids: CASSTGQTEGANVLTF. The CDR3, as DNA: TGCGCCAGCAGCACGGGACAAACCGAGGGGGCCAACGTCCTGACTTTC. The chain is built from TRBV5-1 and TRBJ2-6, with a weak D call TRBD1 (6 bases). CDR3 length equals 16 residues. Trimming removed 4 bases from V and 4 bases from J, with 15 bases in between. The V gene's germline CDR1 is SGHRS and CDR2 YFSETQ. Full variable domain (outside the CDR3, taken from reference TRBV5-1 and TRBJ2-6): KAGVTQTPRYLIKTRGQQVTLSCSPISGHRSVSWYQQTPGQGLQFLFEYFSETQRNKGNFPGRFSGRQFSNSRSEMNVSTLELGDSALYLCASSTGQTEGANVLTFGAGSRLTVL.

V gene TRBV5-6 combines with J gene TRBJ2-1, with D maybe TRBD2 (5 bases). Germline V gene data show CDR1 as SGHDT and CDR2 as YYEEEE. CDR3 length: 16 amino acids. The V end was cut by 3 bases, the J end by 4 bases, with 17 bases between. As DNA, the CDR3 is TGTGCCAGCAGCTCCCCGACTACCGTGATGTACAATGAGCAGTTCTTC. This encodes CASSSPTTVMYNEQFF.

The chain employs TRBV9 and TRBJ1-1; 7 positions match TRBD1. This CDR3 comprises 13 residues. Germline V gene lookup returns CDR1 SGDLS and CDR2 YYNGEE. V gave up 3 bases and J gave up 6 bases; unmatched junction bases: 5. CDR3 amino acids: CASSAEGQSEAFF. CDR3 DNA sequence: TGTGCCAGCAGCGCGGAGGGACAGTCTGAAGCTTTCTTT.

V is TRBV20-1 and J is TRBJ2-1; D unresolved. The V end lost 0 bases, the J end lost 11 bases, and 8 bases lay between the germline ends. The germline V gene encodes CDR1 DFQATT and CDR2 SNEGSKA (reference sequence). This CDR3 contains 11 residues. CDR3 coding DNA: TGCAGTGCTAGAGACAGTTTACAGCAGTTCTTC. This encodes CSARDSLQQFF.

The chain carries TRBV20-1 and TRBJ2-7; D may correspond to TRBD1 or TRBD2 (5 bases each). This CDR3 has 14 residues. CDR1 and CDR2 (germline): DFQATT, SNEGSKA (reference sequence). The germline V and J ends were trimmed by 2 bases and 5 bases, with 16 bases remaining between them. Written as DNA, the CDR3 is TGCAGTGCTAGAACGGTCAGGGACCCCCACGAGCAGTACTTC. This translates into CSARTVRDPHEQYF.

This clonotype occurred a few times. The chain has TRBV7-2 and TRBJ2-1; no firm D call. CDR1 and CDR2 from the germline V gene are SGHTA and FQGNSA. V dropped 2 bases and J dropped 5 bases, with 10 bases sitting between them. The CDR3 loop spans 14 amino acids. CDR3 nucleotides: TGTGCCAGCAGCTTATTCGGACGTAACAATGAGCAGTTCTTC. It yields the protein CASSLFGRNNEQFF.

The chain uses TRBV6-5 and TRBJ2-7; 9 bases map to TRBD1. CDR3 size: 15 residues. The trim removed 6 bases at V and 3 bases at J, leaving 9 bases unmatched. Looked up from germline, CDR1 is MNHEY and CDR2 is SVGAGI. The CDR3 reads CASSQDRGPHYEQYF. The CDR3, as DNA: TGTGCCAGCAGCCAGGACAGGGGTCCGCACTACGAGCAGTACTTC.

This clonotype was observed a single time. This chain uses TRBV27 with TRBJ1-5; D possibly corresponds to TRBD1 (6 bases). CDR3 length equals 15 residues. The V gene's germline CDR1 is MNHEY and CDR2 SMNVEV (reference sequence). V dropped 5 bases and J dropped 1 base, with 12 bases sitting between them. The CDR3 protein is CASSEGGRSNQPQHF. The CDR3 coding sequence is TGTGCCAGCAGTGAAGGGGGAAGGAGCAATCAGCCCCAGCATTTT.

The CDR3 DNA reads TGTGCCAGCAGTTACTCGGGGCGGGAGTACTTC. Translation gives CASSYSGREYF. The gene calls are TRBV6-6 and TRBJ2-5; the D call may be TRBD1 or TRBD2 (5 bases each). CDR3 length equals 11 residues. Germline assignment: CDR1 MNHNY and CDR2 SVGAGI (reference sequence). V lost 0 bases to trimming and J lost 12 bases, with 8 bases between them.

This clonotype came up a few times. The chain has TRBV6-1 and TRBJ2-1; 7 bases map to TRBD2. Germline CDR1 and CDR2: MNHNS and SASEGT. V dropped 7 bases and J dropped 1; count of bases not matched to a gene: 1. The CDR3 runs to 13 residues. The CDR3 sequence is CASTGLSYNEQFF. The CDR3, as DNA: TGTGCCAGCACGGGACTATCCTACAATGAGCAGTTCTTC.

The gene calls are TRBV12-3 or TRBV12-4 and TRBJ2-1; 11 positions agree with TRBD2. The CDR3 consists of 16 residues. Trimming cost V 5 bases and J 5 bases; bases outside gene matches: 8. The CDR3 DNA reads TGTGCCAGCAGTCCGACCGGGACTAGCGGCAACAATGAGCAGTTCTTC. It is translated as CASSPTGTSGNNEQFF.

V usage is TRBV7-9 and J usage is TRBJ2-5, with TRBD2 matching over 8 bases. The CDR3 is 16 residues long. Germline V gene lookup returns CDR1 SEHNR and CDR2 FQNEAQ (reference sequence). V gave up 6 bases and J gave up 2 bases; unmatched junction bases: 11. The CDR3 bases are TGTGCCAGCAGACCCTCCGGGGGGGCAGCTCAAGAGACCCAGTACTTC. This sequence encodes CASRPSGGAAQETQYF.

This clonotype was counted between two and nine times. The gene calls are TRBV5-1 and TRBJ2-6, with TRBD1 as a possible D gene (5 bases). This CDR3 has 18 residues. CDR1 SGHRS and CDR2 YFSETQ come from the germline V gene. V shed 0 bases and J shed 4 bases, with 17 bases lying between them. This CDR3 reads CASSLVGRVVSGANVLTF. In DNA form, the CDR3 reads TGCGCCAGCAGCTTGGTCGGCAGGGTGGTGTCCGGGGCCAACGTCCTGACTTTC.

CDR3 in DNA: TGTGCCAGCAGCCAGCAAGGATTATTATACAATGAGCAGTTCTTC. Amino acid sequence: CASSQQGLLYNEQFF. The J gene is TRBJ2-1, the V gene TRBV3-1; no reliable D call. Germline V gene lookup returns CDR1 LGHDT and CDR2 YNNKEL (reference sequence). The CDR3 is made up of 15 amino acids. V lost 3 bases and J 4 bases, leaving 13 bases between the germline ends.

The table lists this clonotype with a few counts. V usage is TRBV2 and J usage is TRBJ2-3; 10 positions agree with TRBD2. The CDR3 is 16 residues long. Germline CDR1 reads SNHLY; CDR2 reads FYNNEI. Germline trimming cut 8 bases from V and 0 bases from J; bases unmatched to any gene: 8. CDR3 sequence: CASSRTSGTSTDTQYF. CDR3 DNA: TGTGCCAGCTCCCGGACTAGCGGAACTAGCACAGATACGCAGTATTTT.

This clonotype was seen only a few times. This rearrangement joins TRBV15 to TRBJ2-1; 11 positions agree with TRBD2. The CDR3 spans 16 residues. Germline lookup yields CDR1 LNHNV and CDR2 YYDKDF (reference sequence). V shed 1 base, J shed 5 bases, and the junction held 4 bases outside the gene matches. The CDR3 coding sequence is TGTGCCACCAGCAGAGGGCTAGCGGGAGGAAACAATGAGCAGTTCTTC. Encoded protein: CATSRGLAGGNNEQFF. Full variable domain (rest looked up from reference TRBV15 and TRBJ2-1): DAMVIQNPRYQVTQFGKPVTLSCSQTLNHNVMYWYQQKSSQAPKLLFHYYDKDFNNEADTPDNFQSRRPNTSFCFLDIRSPGLGDTAMYLCATSRGLAGGNNEQFFGPGTRLTVL.

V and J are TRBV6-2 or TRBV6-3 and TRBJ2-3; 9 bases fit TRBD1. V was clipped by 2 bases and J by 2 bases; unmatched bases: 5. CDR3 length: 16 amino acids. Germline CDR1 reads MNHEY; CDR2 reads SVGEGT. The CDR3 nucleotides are TGTGCCAGCAGTTACCCCGGGGACAGGGCCACAGATACGCAGTATTTT. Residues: CASSYPGDRATDTQYF.

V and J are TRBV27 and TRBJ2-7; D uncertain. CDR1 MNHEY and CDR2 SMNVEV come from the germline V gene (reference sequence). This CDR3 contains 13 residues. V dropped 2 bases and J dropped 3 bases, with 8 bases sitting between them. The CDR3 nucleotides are TGTGCCAGCAGTTTAAAGGAAAGCTACGAGCAGTACTTC. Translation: CASSLKESYEQYF.

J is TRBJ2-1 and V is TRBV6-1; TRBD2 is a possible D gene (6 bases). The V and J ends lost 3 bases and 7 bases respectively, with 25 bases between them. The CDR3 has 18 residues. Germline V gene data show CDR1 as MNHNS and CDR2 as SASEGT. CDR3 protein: CASSEMRIRRASTNEQFF. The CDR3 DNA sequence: TGTGCCAGCAGTGAGATGAGGATTAGGAGGGCGAGTACAAATGAGCAGTTCTTC.

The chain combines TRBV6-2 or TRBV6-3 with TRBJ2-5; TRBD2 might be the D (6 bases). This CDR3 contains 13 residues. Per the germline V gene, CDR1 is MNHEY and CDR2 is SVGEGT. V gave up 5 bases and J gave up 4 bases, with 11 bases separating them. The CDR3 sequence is CASSSLRGETQYF. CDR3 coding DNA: TGTGCCAGCAGTAGCTTGCGGGGAGAGACCCAGTACTTC.

DNA of the CDR3: TGCAGCGTGGACAGGGTGGGCACAGATACGCAGTATTTT. This gives the protein CSVDRVGTDTQYF. The rearrangement links TRBV29-1 to TRBJ2-3, with 8 bases aligning to TRBD1. There are 13 residues in the CDR3. The ends lost 6 bases at V and 1 base at J; junction bases unmatched: 3. Looked up from germline, CDR1 is SQVTM and CDR2 is ANQGSEA.

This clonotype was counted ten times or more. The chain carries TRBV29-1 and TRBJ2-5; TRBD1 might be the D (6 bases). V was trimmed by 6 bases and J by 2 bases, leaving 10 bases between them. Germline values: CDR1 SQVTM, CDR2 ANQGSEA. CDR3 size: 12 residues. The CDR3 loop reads CSVARGQETQYF. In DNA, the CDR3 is TGCAGCGTCGCAAGGGGGCAAGAGACCCAGTACTTC.

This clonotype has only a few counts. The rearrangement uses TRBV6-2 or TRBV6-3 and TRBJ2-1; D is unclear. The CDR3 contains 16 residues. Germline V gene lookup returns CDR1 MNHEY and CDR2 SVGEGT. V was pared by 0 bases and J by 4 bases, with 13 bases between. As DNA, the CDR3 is TGTGCCAGCAGTTACTCGACGAGGAATTCGTACAATGAGCAGTTCTTC. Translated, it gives CASSYSTRNSYNEQFF.

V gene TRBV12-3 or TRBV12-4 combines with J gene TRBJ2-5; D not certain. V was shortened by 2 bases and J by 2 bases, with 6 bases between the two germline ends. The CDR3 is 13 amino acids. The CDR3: CASSLMHQETQYF. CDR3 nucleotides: TGTGCCAGCAGTTTAATGCATCAAGAGACCCAGTACTTC.

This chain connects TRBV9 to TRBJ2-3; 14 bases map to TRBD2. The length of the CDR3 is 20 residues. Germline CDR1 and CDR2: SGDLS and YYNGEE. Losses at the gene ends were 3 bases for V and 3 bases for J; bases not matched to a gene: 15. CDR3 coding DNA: TGTGCCAGCAGCGACCGACAACCGGGACTAGCGGGAGAAGGGACAGATACGCAGTATTTT. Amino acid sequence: CASSDRQPGLAGEGTDTQYF.

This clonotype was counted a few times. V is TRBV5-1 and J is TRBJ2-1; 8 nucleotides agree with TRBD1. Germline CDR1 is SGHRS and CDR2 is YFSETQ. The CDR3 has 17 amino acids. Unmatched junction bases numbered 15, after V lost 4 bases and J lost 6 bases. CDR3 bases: TGCGCCAGCAGCCGGAGTGACCGGACAGGGAAAACCAATGAGCAGTTCTTC. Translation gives CASSRSDRTGKTNEQFF.

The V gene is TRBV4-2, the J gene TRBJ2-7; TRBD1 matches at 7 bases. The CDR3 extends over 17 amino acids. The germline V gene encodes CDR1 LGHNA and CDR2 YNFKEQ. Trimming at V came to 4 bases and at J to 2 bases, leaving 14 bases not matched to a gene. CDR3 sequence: CASSRNTGEPPPYEQYF. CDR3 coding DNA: TGTGCCAGCAGCCGGAACACAGGGGAACCCCCCCCCTACGAGCAGTACTTC.